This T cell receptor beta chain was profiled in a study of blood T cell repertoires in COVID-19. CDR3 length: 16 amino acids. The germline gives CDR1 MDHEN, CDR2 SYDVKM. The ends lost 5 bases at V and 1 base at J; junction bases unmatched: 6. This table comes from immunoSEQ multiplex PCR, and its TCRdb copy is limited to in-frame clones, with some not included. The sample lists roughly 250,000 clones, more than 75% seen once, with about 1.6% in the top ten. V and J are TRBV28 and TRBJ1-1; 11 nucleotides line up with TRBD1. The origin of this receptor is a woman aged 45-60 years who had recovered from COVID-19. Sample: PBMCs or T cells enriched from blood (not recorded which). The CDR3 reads CASSRYGQGANTEAFF. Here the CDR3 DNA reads TGTGCCAGCAGTCGTTATGGACAGGGGGCGAACACTGAAGCTTTCTTT.